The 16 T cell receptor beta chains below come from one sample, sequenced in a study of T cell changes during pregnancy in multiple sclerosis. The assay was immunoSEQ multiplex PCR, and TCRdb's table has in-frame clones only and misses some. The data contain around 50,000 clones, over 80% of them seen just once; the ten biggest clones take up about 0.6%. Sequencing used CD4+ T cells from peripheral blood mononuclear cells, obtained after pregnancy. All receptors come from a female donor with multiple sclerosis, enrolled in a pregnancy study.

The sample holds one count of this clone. This chain's CDR3 is CNTGWRGLTEAFF. The DNA of the CDR3 is TGCAACACAGGGTGGAGGGGGCTCACTGAAGCTTTCTTT. The chain has TRBV29-1 and TRBJ1-1; the match to TRBD1 covers 7 bases. The V gene's germline CDR1 is SQVTM and CDR2 ANQGSEA. The CDR3 is 13 residues long.

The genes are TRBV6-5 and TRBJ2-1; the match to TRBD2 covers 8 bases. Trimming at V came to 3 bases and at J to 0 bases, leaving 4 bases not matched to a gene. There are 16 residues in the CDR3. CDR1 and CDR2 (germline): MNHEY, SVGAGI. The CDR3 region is CASSYWRGDSYNEQFF. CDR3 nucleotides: TGTGCCAGCAGTTATTGGCGGGGGGACTCCTACAATGAGCAGTTCTTC.

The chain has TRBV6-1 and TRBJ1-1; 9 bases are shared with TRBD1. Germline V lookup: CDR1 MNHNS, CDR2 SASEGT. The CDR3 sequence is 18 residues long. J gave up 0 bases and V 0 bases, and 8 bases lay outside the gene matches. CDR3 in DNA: TGTGCCAGCAGTGAAGCGCGAGGGACAGGGAGGATGAACACTGAAGCTTTCTTT. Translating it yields CASSEARGTGRMNTEAFF.

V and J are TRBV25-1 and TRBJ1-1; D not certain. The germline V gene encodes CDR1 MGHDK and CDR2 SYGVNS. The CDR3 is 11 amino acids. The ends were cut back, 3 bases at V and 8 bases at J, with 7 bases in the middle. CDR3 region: CASSDQVEAFF. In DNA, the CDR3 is TGTGCCAGCAGTGATCAGGTAGAAGCTTTCTTT.

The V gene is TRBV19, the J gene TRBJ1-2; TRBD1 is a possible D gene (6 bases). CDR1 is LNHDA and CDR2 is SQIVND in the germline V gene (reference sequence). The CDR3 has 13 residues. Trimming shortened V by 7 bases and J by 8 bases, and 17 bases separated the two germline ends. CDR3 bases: TGTGCCAGTACACTGGCAGGGGCGGGCGGCTACACCTTC. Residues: CASTLAGAGGYTF.

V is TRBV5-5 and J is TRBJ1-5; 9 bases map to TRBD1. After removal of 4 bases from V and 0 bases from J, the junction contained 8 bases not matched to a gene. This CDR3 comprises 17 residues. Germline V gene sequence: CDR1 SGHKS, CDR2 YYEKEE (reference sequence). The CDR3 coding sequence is TGTGCCAGCAGCCCGGGACAGGGTTTTGGTAGCAATCAGCCCCAGCATTTT. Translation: CASSPGQGFGSNQPQHF. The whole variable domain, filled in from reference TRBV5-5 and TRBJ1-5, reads DAGVTQSPTHLIKTRGQQVTLRCSPISGHKSVSWYQQVLGQGPQFIFQYYEKEERGRGNFPDRFSARQFPNYSSELNVNALLLGDSALYLCASSPGQGFGSNQPQHFGDGTRLSIL.

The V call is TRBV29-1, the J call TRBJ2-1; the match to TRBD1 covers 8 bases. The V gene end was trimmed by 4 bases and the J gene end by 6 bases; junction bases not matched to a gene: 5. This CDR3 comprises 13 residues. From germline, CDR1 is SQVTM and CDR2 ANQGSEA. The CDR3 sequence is CSVAGQVGNEQFF. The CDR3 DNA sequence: TGCAGCGTTGCGGGACAGGTAGGCAATGAGCAGTTCTTC.

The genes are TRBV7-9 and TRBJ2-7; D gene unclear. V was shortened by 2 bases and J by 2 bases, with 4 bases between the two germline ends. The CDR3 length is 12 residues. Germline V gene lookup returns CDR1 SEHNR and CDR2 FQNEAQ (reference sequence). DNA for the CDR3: TGTGCCAGCAGCTTAAGCCCCTACGAGCAGTACTTC. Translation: CASSLSPYEQYF. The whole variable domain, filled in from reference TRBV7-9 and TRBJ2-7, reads DTGVSQNPRHKITKRGQNVTFRCDPISEHNRLYWYRQTLGQGPEFLTYFQNEAQLEKSRLLSDRFSAERPKGSFSTLEIQRTEQGDSAMYLCASSLSPYEQYFGPGTRLTVT.

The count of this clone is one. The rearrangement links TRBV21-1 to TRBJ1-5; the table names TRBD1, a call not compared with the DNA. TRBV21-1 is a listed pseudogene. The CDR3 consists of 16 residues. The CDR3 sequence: CASSPRYLKISQPQHF. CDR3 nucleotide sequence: TGTGCCAGCAGTCCAAGATACCTCAAGATCAGTCAGCCCCAGCATTTT.

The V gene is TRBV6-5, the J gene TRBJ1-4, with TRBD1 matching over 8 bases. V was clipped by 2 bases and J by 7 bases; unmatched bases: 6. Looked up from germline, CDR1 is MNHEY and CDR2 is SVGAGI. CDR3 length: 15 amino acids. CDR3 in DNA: TGTGCCAGCAGTTACGGTGGGACAGGAGGTGAAAAACTGTTTTTT. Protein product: CASSYGGTGGEKLFF.

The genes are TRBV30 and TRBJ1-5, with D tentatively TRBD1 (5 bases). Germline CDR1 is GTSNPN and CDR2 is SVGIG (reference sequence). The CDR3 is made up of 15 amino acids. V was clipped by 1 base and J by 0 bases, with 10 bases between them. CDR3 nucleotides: TGTGCCTGGAGTGGCGGGGGGAATAGCAATCAGCCCCAGCATTTT. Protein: CAWSGGGNSNQPQHF.

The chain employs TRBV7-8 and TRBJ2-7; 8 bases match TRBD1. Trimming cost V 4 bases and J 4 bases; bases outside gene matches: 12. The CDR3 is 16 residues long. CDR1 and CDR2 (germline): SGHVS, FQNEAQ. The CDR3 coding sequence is TGTGCCAGCAGCTCCACTCCAGGCCAGGGGGCATACGAGCAGTACTTC. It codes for CASSSTPGQGAYEQYF.

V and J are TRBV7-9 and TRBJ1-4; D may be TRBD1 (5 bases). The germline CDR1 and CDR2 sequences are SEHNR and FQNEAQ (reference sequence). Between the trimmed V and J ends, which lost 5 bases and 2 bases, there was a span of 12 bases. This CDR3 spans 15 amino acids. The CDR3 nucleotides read TGTGCCAGCAGCCCGAGACAGACGACTAATGAAAAACTGTTTTTT. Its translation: CASSPRQTTNEKLFF.

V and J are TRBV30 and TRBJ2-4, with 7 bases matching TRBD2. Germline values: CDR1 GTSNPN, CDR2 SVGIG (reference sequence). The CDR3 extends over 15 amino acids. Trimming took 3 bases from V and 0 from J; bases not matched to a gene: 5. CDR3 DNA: TGTGCCTGGAGCGTCCCGGGGGGAGCCAAAAACATTCAGTACTTC. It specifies CAWSVPGGAKNIQYF.

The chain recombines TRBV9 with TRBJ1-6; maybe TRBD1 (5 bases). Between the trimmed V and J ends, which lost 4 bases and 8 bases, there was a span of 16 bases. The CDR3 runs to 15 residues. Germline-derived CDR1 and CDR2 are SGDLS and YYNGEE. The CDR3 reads CASSPPGRGDSPLHF. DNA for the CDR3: TGTGCCAGCAGCCCCCCGGGGAGGGGAGATTCACCCCTCCACTTT.

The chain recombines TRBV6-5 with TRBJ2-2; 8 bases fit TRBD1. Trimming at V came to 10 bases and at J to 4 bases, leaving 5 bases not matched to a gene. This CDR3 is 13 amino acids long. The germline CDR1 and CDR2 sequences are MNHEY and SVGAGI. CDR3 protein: CATRDRPTGELFF. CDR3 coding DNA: TGTGCCACCCGGGACAGGCCCACCGGGGAGCTGTTTTTT.